These T cell receptor beta chains were read from a single sample in a study of healthy donors' naive CD4 and CD8 T cells. TCRdb re-analysed the reads in MiXCR, keeping a single row per CDR3 protein. The sample lists 150,000 to 200,000 distinct CDR3 sequences, around 80% occurring once. The sample was naive CD4+ and CD8+ T cells sorted from blood, pooled from several donors. The receptor set was obtained from a pool of human donors in good health; the sample pools cells from several healthy donors. Each CDR3 is given with its conserved first and last residue. The D gene is left open where the match is weak. A row's size may be missing; if present it is once, few, many or a size class.

J gene | D gene | clone size | V gene | CDR3 DNA | CDR3 protein
TRBJ2-7 | NA | once | TRBV11-2 | TGTGCCAGCAGCCGATCAACAGGGGAGCAGTACTTC | CASSRSTGEQYF
TRBJ2-1 | NA | NA | TRBV29-1 | TGCAGCGCTCCAAGCTCCTACAATGAGCAGTTCTTC | CSAPSSYNEQFF
TRBJ1-6 | NA | NA | TRBV4-3 | TGCGCCAGCAGCCAAGGGGGGGACCATAATTCACCCCTCCACTTT | CASSQGGDHNSPLHF
TRBJ2-7 | NA | NA | TRBV29-1 | TGCAGCGCCTCGGTAAGCTACGAGCAGTACTTC | CSASVSYEQYF
TRBJ2-2 | NA | NA | TRBV12-3/TRBV12-4 | TGTGCCAGCAGTTTAATCGTCTGGGACGGGCTCGCGAACACCGGGGAGCTGTTTTTT | CASSLIVWDGLANTGELFF
TRBJ1-2 | NA | NA | TRBV6-5 | TGTGCCAGCACCCTTAGGGAAGGGAACGGCTACACCTTC | CASTLREGNGYTF
TRBJ2-7 | TRBD1 | NA | TRBV4-3 | TGCGCCAGCAGCCTAAGGGGACAGCGATCCTACGAGCAGTACTTC | CASSLRGQRSYEQYF
TRBJ2-5 | NA | NA | TRBV11-1 | TGTGCCAGCAGCGACCGACGACAAGAGACCCAGTACTTC | CASSDRRQETQYF
TRBJ2-7 | TRBD2 | NA | TRBV20-1 | TGCAGTGCCAAGGATCTAGCGGGGGTCTACGAGCAGTACTTC | CSAKDLAGVYEQYF
TRBJ2-1 | NA | few | TRBV5-5 | TGTGCCAGCAGCTTGGCTAATGAGCAGTTCTTC | CASSLANEQFF
TRBJ2-7 | TRBD1 | NA | TRBV29-1 | TGCAGCGTCGGACAGGGCCTCGAGCAGTACTTC | CSVGQGLEQYF
TRBJ1-1 | TRBD1 | NA | TRBV2 | TGTGCCAGCAGTAATAGACAGGGAGGTTCTTCTGAAGCTTTCTTT | CASSNRQGGSSEAFF
TRBJ2-1 | TRBD2 | few | TRBV27 | TGTGCCAGCAGTCCCCGCCCTCTTACTAGCGGGAACTCCTATGAGCAGTTCTTC | CASSPRPLTSGNSYEQFF
TRBJ2-7 | NA | once | TRBV29-1 | TGCAGCGTTGACGGCAGGGATAGTTCCTACGAGCAGTACTTC | CSVDGRDSSYEQYF
TRBJ2-7 | NA | NA | TRBV6-5 | TGTGCCAGCAGTTACCAGGGTGAGCAATACGAGCAGTACTTC | CASSYQGEQYEQYF
TRBJ2-1 | NA | NA | TRBV29-1 | TGCAGCGTTGAAGCCCTGTCGAATGAGCAGTTCTTC | CSVEALSNEQFF
TRBJ1-2 | TRBD1 | few | TRBV6-5 | TGTGCCAGCAGCCCGGACAGGGGGCTATATGGCTACACCTTC | CASSPDRGLYGYTF
TRBJ1-5 | NA | NA | TRBV29-1 | TGCAGCGTTCTATGGGGGAGCAATCAGCCCCAGCATTTT | CSVLWGSNQPQHF
TRBJ2-3 | NA | NA | TRBV6-6 | TGTGCCAGCAGTTACTTCTCCGGGGCGGATACGCAGTATTTT | CASSYFSGADTQYF
TRBJ2-7 | TRBD2 | NA | TRBV29-1 | TGCAGCGTAGCGGGACTAGCGGGTATATACGAGCAGTACTTC | CSVAGLAGIYEQYF
TRBJ2-1 | TRBD2 | NA | TRBV6-5 | TGTGCCAGCAGTCCACTAGCGGGAGAATCCTACAATGAGCAGTTCTTC | CASSPLAGESYNEQFF
TRBJ2-3 | TRBD2 | NA | TRBV12-3/TRBV12-4 | TGTGCCAGCAGTTTAGTTAGCGGGAGCACAGATACGCAGTATTTT | CASSLVSGSTDTQYF
TRBJ2-5 | NA | NA | TRBV29-1 | TGCAGCCCACAAGAGACCCAGTACTTC | CSPQETQYF
TRBJ2-2 | NA | few | TRBV5-6 | TGTGCCAGCAGCTTGGGTGCAGGGGTGAACACCGGGGAGCTGTTTTTT | CASSLGAGVNTGELFF
TRBJ2-3 | NA | NA | TRBV29-1 | TGCAGCGTTGCCCGGGACACAGATACGCAGTATTTT | CSVARDTDTQYF
TRBJ2-7 | NA | NA | TRBV20-1 | TGCAGTGCCCCCACAGTACGCGAGCAGTACTTC | CSAPTVREQYF
TRBJ1-1 | NA | NA | TRBV27 | TGTGCCAGCAGAGGCTACACTGAAGCTTTCTTT | CASRGYTEAFF
TRBJ2-7 | NA | NA | TRBV6-5 | TGTGCCAGCAGTAGGAGCGGGCGCTACGAGCAGTACTTC | CASSRSGRYEQYF
TRBJ2-1 | TRBD2 | NA | TRBV5-1 | TGTGCCAGCACCCACACTGGCGGGAGGAATGAGCAGTTCTTC | CASTHTGGRNEQFF
TRBJ1-5 | NA | NA | TRBV15 | TGTGCCACCAGCAGAGATCAGGGTTATCCTCAGCCCCAGCATTTT | CATSRDQGYPQPQHF
TRBJ2-5 | NA | NA | TRBV6-2/TRBV6-3 | TGTGCCAGCAGTGCGCCCGGGCAGGCCGGAGTAGAGACCCAGTACTTC | CASSAPGQAGVETQYF